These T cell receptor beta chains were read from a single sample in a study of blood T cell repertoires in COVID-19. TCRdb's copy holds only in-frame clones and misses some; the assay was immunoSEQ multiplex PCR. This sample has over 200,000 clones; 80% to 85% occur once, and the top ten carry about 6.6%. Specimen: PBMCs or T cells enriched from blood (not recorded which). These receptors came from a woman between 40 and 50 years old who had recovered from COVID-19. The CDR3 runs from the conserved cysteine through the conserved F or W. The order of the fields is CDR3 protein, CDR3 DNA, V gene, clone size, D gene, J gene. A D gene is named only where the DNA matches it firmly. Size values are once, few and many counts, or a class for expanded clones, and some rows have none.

CDR3aa: CASSPSSGGQETQYF
CDR3nt: TGTGCCAGCTCACCCTCTAGCGGGGGGCAAGAGACCCAGTACTTC
v_gene: TRBV18
abundance: .
d_gene: TRBD2
j_gene: TRBJ2-5

CDR3aa: CASSLKTGQFF
CDR3nt: TGTGCCAGCAGTTTAAAAACGGGGCAGTTCTTC
v_gene: TRBV12-3/TRBV12-4
abundance: .
d_gene: .
j_gene: TRBJ2-1

CDR3aa: CASIRAGGGGPADTQYF
CDR3nt: TGTGCCAGCATCCGAGCGGGAGGAGGGGGGCCAGCAGATACGCAGTATTTT
v_gene: TRBV2
abundance: .
d_gene: TRBD2
j_gene: TRBJ2-3

CDR3aa: CASSLQGSFLNEQFF
CDR3nt: TGTGCCAGCAGCTTGCAGGGGTCTTTCCTCAATGAGCAGTTCTTC
v_gene: TRBV5-6
abundance: once
d_gene: .
j_gene: TRBJ2-1

CDR3aa: CASRLAGRRDQETQYF
CDR3nt: TGTGCAAGTCGCTTAGCGGGGCGGAGGGACCAAGAGACCCAGTACTTC
v_gene: TRBV12-2
abundance: .
d_gene: .
j_gene: TRBJ2-5

CDR3aa: CASSLVNIQYF
CDR3nt: TGTGCCAGCAGTCTCGTAAACATTCAGTACTTC
v_gene: TRBV5-5
abundance: once
d_gene: .
j_gene: TRBJ2-4

CDR3aa: CASSLYRDSNEKLFF
CDR3nt: TGTGCCAGCAGTTTGTACAGGGATTCTAATGAAAAACTGTTTTTT
v_gene: TRBV28
abundance: .
d_gene: .
j_gene: TRBJ1-4

CDR3aa: CASQPEDRFYFGFF
CDR3nt: TGTGCCAGCCAGCCCGAAGACAGGTTTTATTTTGGTTTCTTT
v_gene: TRBV9
abundance: .
d_gene: .
j_gene: TRBJ1-1

CDR3aa: CASSSGTSGIPTTDTQYF
CDR3nt: TGTGCCAGCAGCTCCGGGACTAGCGGGATTCCCACCACAGATACGCAGTATTTT
v_gene: TRBV11-3
abundance: .
d_gene: TRBD2
j_gene: TRBJ2-3

CDR3aa: CASSQQPGDSNYGYTF
CDR3nt: TGCGCCAGCAGCCAACAACCCGGGGACAGTAACTATGGCTACACCTTC
v_gene: TRBV4-3
abundance: .
d_gene: TRBD1
j_gene: TRBJ1-2

CDR3aa: CASRRRTSVFSYEQYF
CDR3nt: TGTGCCAGCAGGAGACGAACTAGCGTTTTCTCCTACGAGCAGTACTTC
v_gene: TRBV27
abundance: few
d_gene: TRBD2
j_gene: TRBJ2-7

CDR3aa: CASSSGTGVYGYTF
CDR3nt: TGCGCCAGCAGCTCCGGGACAGGGGTCTATGGCTACACCTTC
v_gene: TRBV5-1
abundance: .
d_gene: TRBD1
j_gene: TRBJ1-2

CDR3aa: CAWSVRGLAGVGYEQYF
CDR3nt: TGTGCCTGGAGTGTACGGGGACTAGCGGGAGTTGGGTACGAGCAGTACTTC
v_gene: TRBV30
abundance: .
d_gene: TRBD2
j_gene: TRBJ2-7

CDR3aa: CASSSRLGGAGELFF
CDR3nt: TGTGCCAGCAGTTCCAGACTAGGAGGGGCCGGGGAGCTGTTTTTT
v_gene: TRBV6-5
abundance: .
d_gene: .
j_gene: TRBJ2-2

CDR3aa: CASSSQGAVRGYTF
CDR3nt: TGTGCCAGCAGCTCACAGGGGGCAGTACGTGGCTACACCTTC
v_gene: TRBV5-6
abundance: .
d_gene: TRBD1
j_gene: TRBJ1-2

CDR3aa: CASSDREQNSPLHF
CDR3nt: TGTGCCAGCAGCGACCGGGAGCAAAATTCACCCCTCCACTTT
v_gene: TRBV12-1
abundance: .
d_gene: .
j_gene: TRBJ1-6

CDR3aa: CASSPYGAARYEQYF
CDR3nt: TGTGCCAGCAGTCCCTATGGGGCCGCAAGATACGAGCAGTACTTC
v_gene: TRBV27
abundance: .
d_gene: .
j_gene: TRBJ2-7

CDR3aa: CASSPSGRIETQYF
CDR3nt: TGTGCCAGCTCACCAAGCGGGAGGATAGAGACCCAGTACTTC
v_gene: TRBV18
abundance: .
d_gene: TRBD2
j_gene: TRBJ2-5

CDR3aa: CASKMDRALSNNQPQHF
CDR3nt: TGTGCCAGCAAGATGGACAGAGCGTTATCTAACAATCAGCCCCAGCATTTT
v_gene: TRBV2
abundance: .
d_gene: .
j_gene: TRBJ1-5

CDR3aa: CASSRRGDRGSEKLFF
CDR3nt: TGTGCCAGCAGTCGACGCGGTGACAGGGGTAGTGAAAAACTGTTTTTT
v_gene: TRBV27
abundance: .
d_gene: TRBD1
j_gene: TRBJ1-4

CDR3aa: CASSFRQGASYNEQFF
CDR3nt: TGCGCCAGCAGCTTTCGACAGGGGGCTTCCTACAATGAGCAGTTCTTC
v_gene: TRBV5-1
abundance: .
d_gene: TRBD1
j_gene: TRBJ2-1

CDR3aa: CASSQDRILGTRAYEQYF
CDR3nt: TGCGCCAGCAGCCAAGATCGGATCCTAGGCACGAGGGCCTACGAGCAGTACTTC
v_gene: TRBV4-1
abundance: few
d_gene: .
j_gene: TRBJ2-7

CDR3aa: CASSWGQGDRNTIYF
CDR3nt: TGCGCCAGCAGTTGGGGACAGGGGGATCGAAACACCATATATTTT
v_gene: TRBV5-1
abundance: .
d_gene: TRBD1
j_gene: TRBJ1-3

CDR3aa: CASSLVGTGWAEAFF
CDR3nt: TGTGCCAGCAGCTTGGTCGGGACAGGGTGGGCTGAAGCTTTCTTT
v_gene: TRBV5-4
abundance: .
d_gene: TRBD1
j_gene: TRBJ1-1

CDR3aa: CASTLSQASTEAFF
CDR3nt: TGTGCCAGCACCCTAAGCCAGGCTTCGACTGAAGCTTTCTTT
v_gene: TRBV5-4
abundance: .
d_gene: .
j_gene: TRBJ1-1

CDR3aa: CASSEEGDGANVLTF
CDR3nt: TGTGCCAGCAGTGAGGAGGGAGACGGGGCCAACGTCCTGACTTTC
v_gene: TRBV2
abundance: .
d_gene: .
j_gene: TRBJ2-6

CDR3aa: CASSDVASGRVKYEQFF
CDR3nt: TGCGCCAGCAGTGATGTCGCTAGCGGGAGAGTTAAATATGAGCAGTTCTTC
v_gene: TRBV10-2
abundance: .
d_gene: TRBD2
j_gene: TRBJ2-1

CDR3aa: CASSADDRAAEQYF
CDR3nt: TGCGCCAGCAGCGCCGACGACAGGGCAGCCGAGCAGTACTTC
v_gene: TRBV5-1
abundance: .
d_gene: TRBD1
j_gene: TRBJ2-7

CDR3aa: CASSQGTGGFQPQHF
CDR3nt: TGTGCCAGCAGTCAGGGGACAGGCGGGTTTCAGCCCCAGCATTTT
v_gene: TRBV3-1/TRBV3-2
abundance: .
d_gene: TRBD1
j_gene: TRBJ1-5

CDR3aa: CASSLSGTNYGYTF
CDR3nt: TGTGCCAGCAGCTTGTCAGGGACTAACTATGGCTACACCTTC
v_gene: TRBV5-4
abundance: once
d_gene: .
j_gene: TRBJ1-2

CDR3aa: CATGDRGNEQFF
CDR3nt: TGTGCCACCGGGGACAGGGGAAATGAGCAGTTCTTC
v_gene: TRBV19
abundance: .
d_gene: TRBD1
j_gene: TRBJ2-1

CDR3aa: CASSLVARGRTIYF
CDR3nt: TGTGCCAGCAGCTTAGTTGCGAGGGGGCGGACCATATATTTT
v_gene: TRBV11-2
abundance: .
d_gene: TRBD1
j_gene: TRBJ1-3

CDR3aa: CASSLVQGVDYGYTF
CDR3nt: TGTGCCAGCAGCTTAGTCCAGGGTGTAGACTATGGCTACACCTTC
v_gene: TRBV7-2
abundance: .
d_gene: .
j_gene: TRBJ1-2

CDR3aa: CAWSEGAGLSGNTIYF
CDR3nt: TGTGCCTGGAGCGAAGGGGCAGGTCTTTCTGGAAACACCATATATTTT
v_gene: TRBV30
abundance: .
d_gene: .
j_gene: TRBJ1-3

CDR3aa: CATSDRRNTIYF
CDR3nt: TGTGCCACCAGTGACCGGCGGAACACCATATATTTT
v_gene: TRBV24-1
abundance: .
d_gene: .
j_gene: TRBJ1-3

CDR3aa: CASSLFSGGSFMNTEAFF
CDR3nt: TGCGCCAGCAGCTTGTTTTCAGGGGGCTCCTTCATGAACACTGAAGCTTTCTTT
v_gene: TRBV5-1
abundance: .
d_gene: TRBD1
j_gene: TRBJ1-1

CDR3aa: CASSLDREITGELFF
CDR3nt: TGCGCCAGCAGCTTGGACAGGGAAATCACCGGGGAGCTGTTTTTT
v_gene: TRBV5-1
abundance: .
d_gene: .
j_gene: TRBJ2-2

CDR3aa: CASSGSRDRGYGYTF
CDR3nt: TGTGCCAGCAGCGGTTCCCGGGACAGGGGATATGGCTACACCTTC
v_gene: TRBV9
abundance: many
d_gene: TRBD1
j_gene: TRBJ1-2

CDR3aa: CASSQGTATNEKLFF
CDR3nt: TGTGCCAGCAGTCAAGGGACTGCAACTAATGAAAAACTGTTTTTT
v_gene: TRBV7-7
abundance: .
d_gene: .
j_gene: TRBJ1-4

CDR3aa: CASSEASGRGYGYTF
CDR3nt: TGTGCCAGCAGTGAAGCTTCCGGCAGGGGTTATGGCTACACCTTC
v_gene: TRBV6-1
abundance: .
d_gene: .
j_gene: TRBJ1-2

CDR3aa: CASSTTGGGYTF
CDR3nt: TGCGCCAGCAGTACAACGGGGGGCGGCTACACCTTC
v_gene: TRBV5-1
abundance: .
d_gene: .
j_gene: TRBJ1-2

CDR3aa: CASSSLGTGAGINYGYTF
CDR3nt: TGTGCCAGCAGTTCCCTCGGGACAGGGGCCGGTATTAACTATGGCTACACCTTC
v_gene: TRBV27
abundance: once
d_gene: TRBD1
j_gene: TRBJ1-2

CDR3aa: CASSRNRDNEQFF
CDR3nt: TGTGCCAGTAGTAGAAACAGGGACAATGAGCAGTTCTTC
v_gene: TRBV19
abundance: few
d_gene: .
j_gene: TRBJ2-1

CDR3aa: CASTNRGPNEKLFF
CDR3nt: TGTGCCAGTACCAACAGGGGCCCTAATGAAAAACTGTTTTTT
v_gene: TRBV19
abundance: .
d_gene: TRBD1
j_gene: TRBJ1-4

CDR3aa: CASSIFAGGGQPQHF
CDR3nt: TGTGCCAGTAGTATATTTGCGGGGGGAGGGCAGCCCCAGCATTTT
v_gene: TRBV19
abundance: few
d_gene: .
j_gene: TRBJ1-5

CDR3aa: CASRSDRNSNQPQHF
CDR3nt: TGTGCCAGCAGATCCGACAGAAATAGCAATCAGCCCCAGCATTTT
v_gene: TRBV6-5
abundance: few
d_gene: .
j_gene: TRBJ1-5

CDR3aa: CATSGLGLGEEKLFF
CDR3nt: TGTGCCACCAGCGGGTTAGGTCTTGGAGAAGAAAAACTGTTTTTT
v_gene: TRBV15
abundance: .
d_gene: .
j_gene: TRBJ1-4

CDR3aa: CASSPGQATNEKLFF
CDR3nt: TGTGCCAGCTCACCAGGGCAGGCGACTAATGAAAAACTGTTTTTT
v_gene: TRBV18
abundance: .
d_gene: .
j_gene: TRBJ1-4

CDR3aa: CASSLFGQETQYF
CDR3nt: TGTGCCAGCAGCTTATTCGGGCAAGAGACCCAGTACTTC
v_gene: TRBV7-9
abundance: .
d_gene: .
j_gene: TRBJ2-5

CDR3aa: CASSTRLAINTGELFF
CDR3nt: TGTGCCAGCAGTACCAGACTAGCGATTAACACCGGGGAGCTGTTTTTT
v_gene: TRBV6-6
abundance: .
d_gene: TRBD2
j_gene: TRBJ2-2

CDR3aa: CASSPLTGRGHPGDIQYF
CDR3nt: TGTGCCAGCAGCCCCTTGACGGGCAGGGGTCATCCCGGGGACATTCAGTACTTC
v_gene: TRBV11-2
abundance: .
d_gene: .
j_gene: TRBJ2-4

CDR3aa: CASSAPGVGDTEAFF
CDR3nt: TGTGCCAGCAGTGCGCCAGGGGTAGGGGACACTGAAGCTTTCTTT
v_gene: TRBV25-1
abundance: .
d_gene: .
j_gene: TRBJ1-1

CDR3aa: CASSLAGLSTYTF
CDR3nt: TGCGCCAGCAGCTTGGCCGGTCTCTCCACCTACACCTTC
v_gene: TRBV5-1
abundance: .
d_gene: .
j_gene: TRBJ1-2

CDR3aa: CASSFATGSSYNEQFF
CDR3nt: TGTGCCAGCTCCTTCGCGACGGGGAGCTCCTACAATGAGCAGTTCTTC
v_gene: TRBV18
abundance: .
d_gene: .
j_gene: TRBJ2-1

CDR3aa: CASSYTSGSSYEQYF
CDR3nt: TGTGCCAGCAGTTATACTAGCGGGAGTTCCTACGAGCAGTACTTC
v_gene: TRBV7-2
abundance: .
d_gene: TRBD2
j_gene: TRBJ2-7

CDR3aa: CAWSGQGDQPQHF
CDR3nt: TGTGCCTGGAGCGGACAGGGCGATCAGCCCCAGCATTTT
v_gene: TRBV30
abundance: .
d_gene: TRBD1
j_gene: TRBJ1-5

CDR3aa: CASTQGHLNTEAFF
CDR3nt: TGTGCCAGCACCCAGGGACATCTGAACACTGAAGCTTTCTTT
v_gene: TRBV6-5
abundance: .
d_gene: .
j_gene: TRBJ1-1

CDR3aa: CASSLAPGSYNEQFF
CDR3nt: TGTGCCAGCAGCCTAGCGCCAGGTTCCTACAATGAGCAGTTCTTC
v_gene: TRBV7-2
abundance: .
d_gene: .
j_gene: TRBJ2-1

CDR3aa: CASSAPGLAGYNEQFF
CDR3nt: TGTGCCAGCAGCGCGCCCGGACTAGCGGGTTACAATGAGCAGTTCTTC
v_gene: TRBV5-5
abundance: many
d_gene: TRBD2
j_gene: TRBJ2-1

CDR3aa: CASSSPGTTTEAFF
CDR3nt: TGTGCCAGCAGTTCTCCCGGGACAACCACTGAAGCTTTCTTT
v_gene: TRBV27
abundance: once
d_gene: .
j_gene: TRBJ1-1